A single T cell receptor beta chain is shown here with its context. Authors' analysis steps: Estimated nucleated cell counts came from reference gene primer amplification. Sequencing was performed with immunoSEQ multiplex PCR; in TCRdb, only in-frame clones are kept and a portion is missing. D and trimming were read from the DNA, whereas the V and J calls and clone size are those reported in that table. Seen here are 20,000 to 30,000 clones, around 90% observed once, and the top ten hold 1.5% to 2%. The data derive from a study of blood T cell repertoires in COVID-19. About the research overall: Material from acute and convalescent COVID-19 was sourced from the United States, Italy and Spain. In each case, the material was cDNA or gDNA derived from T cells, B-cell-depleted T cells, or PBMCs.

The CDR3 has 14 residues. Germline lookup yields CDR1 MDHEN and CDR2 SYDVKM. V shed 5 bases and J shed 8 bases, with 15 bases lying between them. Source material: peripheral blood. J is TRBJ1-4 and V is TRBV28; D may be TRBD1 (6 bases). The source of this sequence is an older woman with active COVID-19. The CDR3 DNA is TGTGCCAGCAGTGCCTCCGGGACAACGGAAAAACTGTTTTTT. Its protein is CASSASGTTEKLFF.